This is a list of T cell receptor beta chains from one sample in a study of blood T cell repertoires in COVID-19. The data were produced by immunoSEQ multiplex PCR, yet TCRdb's version contains in-frame clones alone and is incomplete. The profile shows 85,000 to 100,000 clones, less than 95% of them singletons. Specimen: peripheral blood. The receptor set was obtained from a man in his 60s with acute or convalescent COVID-19. Both conserved end residues are part of each CDR3. A D gene is named only where the DNA matches it firmly. The size entry is marked missing in some rows and otherwise reads once, few, many or a size class.

j_call,v_call,cdr3_length,d_call,clone_size,cdr3_aa,cdr3_nt
TRBJ1-3,TRBV7-2,22,-,-,CASSLALGARGPGQIGGNTIYF,TGTGCCAGCAGCTTAGCCCTGGGGGCCCGCGGTCCCGGACAGATTGGTGGAAACACCATATATTTT
TRBJ1-1,TRBV2,14,-,once,CASIRHGGDTEAFF,TGTGCCAGCATACGGCATGGAGGGGACACTGAAGCTTTCTTT
TRBJ2-2,TRBV14,20,TRBD2,-,CASSQHKGLAGGPNTGELFF,TGTGCCAGCAGCCAACACAAAGGACTAGCGGGGGGGCCAAACACCGGGGAGCTGTTTTTT
TRBJ2-1,TRBV19,16,TRBD2,-,CATSTSGVRPYNEQFF,TGTGCCACCTCGACTAGCGGGGTTCGCCCATACAATGAGCAGTTCTTC
TRBJ2-2,TRBV6-4,13,TRBD1,-,CASRGQITGELFF,TGTGCCAGCAGGGGACAGATAACCGGGGAGCTGTTTTTT
TRBJ1-5,TRBV27,14,-,once,CASSSEFQNQPQHF,TGTGCCAGCAGTTCTGAGTTCCAAAATCAGCCCCAGCATTTT
TRBJ1-2,TRBV29-1,13,-,-,CSVEDRGTGGYTF,TGCAGCGTTGAAGACCGGGGGACTGGCGGCTACACCTTC
TRBJ1-2,TRBV19,12,TRBD1,-,CATRTGLGGYTF,TGTGCCACGCGGACAGGCTTGGGGGGCTACACCTTC
TRBJ1-5,TRBV10-3,15,TRBD1,-,CAISDSTGLNQPQHF,TGTGCCATCAGTGACTCGACAGGGCTGAATCAGCCCCAGCATTTT
TRBJ2-2,TRBV19,13,TRBD1,-,CASSRQGAGELFF,TGTGCCAGTAGTAGACAGGGGGCCGGGGAGCTGTTTTTT
TRBJ1-2,TRBV10-3,14,-,-,CAISVGGLGYGYTF,TGTGCCATCAGTGTTGGGGGGTTGGGCTATGGCTACACCTTC
TRBJ2-2,TRBV6-5,13,-,few,CASSLPGTGELFF,TGTGCCAGCAGCCTGCCAGGCACCGGGGAGCTGTTTTTT
TRBJ1-1,TRBV19,14,TRBD1,once,CASSPSGGWTEAFF,TGTGCCAGTAGTCCATCAGGGGGATGGACTGAAGCTTTCTTT
TRBJ1-1,TRBV18,16,TRBD1,-,CASSPRTGLMNTEAFF,TGTGCCAGCTCACCGCGGACAGGGCTTATGAACACTGAAGCTTTCTTT
TRBJ1-5,TRBV29-1,13,TRBD1,-,CSVGGTGGQPQHF,TGCAGCGTAGGTGGGACAGGCGGGCAGCCCCAGCATTTT
TRBJ2-1,TRBV9,15,TRBD1,-,CASSVGQGAYNEQFF,TGTGCCAGCAGCGTAGGACAGGGGGCCTACAATGAGCAGTTCTTC
TRBJ2-2,TRBV10-3,15,TRBD2,-,CAITTSGGAAGELFF,TGTGCCATCACGACTAGCGGGGGGGCCGCTGGGGAGCTGTTTTTT
TRBJ1-1,TRBV3-1/TRBV3-2,15,-,-,CASSQEAGGATEAFF,TGTGCCAGCAGCCAAGAGGCGGGGGGAGCTACTGAAGCTTTCTTT
TRBJ1-2,TRBV19,13,TRBD1,-,CATESGQEYGYTF,TGTGCCACAGAATCGGGACAGGAATATGGCTACACCTTC
TRBJ1-5,TRBV27,12,-,-,CASSFAVGPQHF,TGTGCCAGCAGTTTTGCGGTTGGGCCCCAGCATTTT
TRBJ1-5,TRBV7-8,14,-,-,CASSFGSGSQPQHF,TGTGCCAGCAGCTTTGGTAGCGGGAGTCAGCCCCAGCATTTT
TRBJ2-1,TRBV7-7,12,-,-,CASSNTGLEQFF,TGTGCCAGCAGCAACACAGGGTTAGAGCAGTTCTTC
TRBJ1-2,TRBV6-6,16,TRBD1,-,CASSYSVTGGNYGYTF,TGTGCCAGCAGTTACTCGGTTACAGGGGGTAACTATGGCTACACCTTC
TRBJ2-7,TRBV21-1,16,-,-,CASSTLFRDRDHEQYF,TGTGCCAGCAGCACCCTATTTAGGGACAGGGACCACGAGCAGTACTTC
TRBJ1-5,TRBV30,14,-,once,CAWSVTGTGQPQHF,TGTGCCTGGAGTGTAACCGGCACGGGTCAGCCCCAGCATTTT
TRBJ1-2,TRBV6-5,14,-,-,CASSPTAVGYGYTF,TGTGCCAGCAGCCCCACAGCTGTCGGATATGGCTACACCTTC
TRBJ2-3,TRBV6-2/TRBV6-3,18,TRBD2,-,CASSPGLAGGPVTDTQYF,TGTGCCAGCAGTCCAGGACTAGCGGGGGGGCCAGTGACAGATACGCAGTATTTT
TRBJ2-6,TRBV7-2,15,-,once,CASSLRVSGANVLTF,TGTGCCAGCAGCTTACGGGTCTCTGGGGCCAACGTCCTGACTTTC
TRBJ2-5,TRBV11-2,14,-,-,CASSPPPEDETQYF,TGTGCCAGCAGCCCACCCCCAGAGGATGAGACCCAGTACTTC
TRBJ1-2,TRBV6-6,15,TRBD1,once,CASRESGQANYGYTF,TGTGCCAGCAGGGAAAGCGGACAGGCTAACTATGGCTACACCTTC
TRBJ1-2,TRBV7-9,14,-,-,CASSSETQGFGYTF,TGTGCCAGCAGCTCAGAAACCCAGGGGTTTGGCTACACCTTC
TRBJ1-2,TRBV2,15,TRBD1,-,CASSPQPTGGSGYTF,TGTGCCAGCAGTCCCCAACCGACAGGGGGTAGTGGCTACACCTTC